The 10 T cell receptor beta chains below all came from one sample that was sequenced in a study of blood T cell repertoires in COVID-19. Some clones are missing from TCRdb's copy, which holds only in-frame ones; the method was immunoSEQ multiplex PCR. The sample lists 150,000 to 200,000 clones, around 87% occurring once. Material for sequencing was PBMCs or T cells enriched from blood (not recorded which). The receptors originated from a woman aged 45-60 years who had recovered from COVID-19.

The chain uses TRBV5-1 and TRBJ2-5; tentatively, D is TRBD2 (5 bases). Germline V gene data show CDR1 as SGHRS and CDR2 as YFSETQ. Between the trimmed V and J ends, which lost 4 bases and 0 bases, there was a span of 13 bases. The CDR3 runs to 15 residues. The CDR3 reads CASSGGSGYQETQYF. The DNA for the CDR3 is TGCGCCAGCAGCGGAGGCTCTGGGTACCAAGAGACCCAGTACTTC.

The gene calls are TRBV11-2 and TRBJ1-3; D unclear. Germline V lookup: CDR1 SGHAT, CDR2 FQNNGV. V lost 5 bases, J lost 0 bases, and 11 bases lay in between. The CDR3 loop spans 15 amino acids. CDR3 protein: CASSAQVYSGNTIYF. In nucleotides, the CDR3 is TGTGCCAGCAGCGCGCAGGTATACTCTGGAAACACCATATATTTT. Variable domain in full (rest from reference TRBV11-2 and TRBJ1-3): EAGVAQSPRYKIIEKRQSVAFWCNPISGHATLYWYQQILGQGPKLLIQFQNNGVVDDSQLPKDRFSAERLKGVDSTLKIQPAKLEDSAVYLCASSAQVYSGNTIYFGEGSWLTVV.

V is TRBV3-1 (or the pseudogene TRBV3-2) and J is TRBJ2-1; no reliable D call. The CDR3 is 14 amino acids. Germline CDR1 LGHDT, CDR2 YNNKEL (reference sequence). V lost 0 bases and J lost 3, with 6 bases in between. The CDR3 region has the DNA TGTGCCAGCAGCCAAGAGATCAGCTACAATGAGCAGTTCTTC. Translated: CASSQEISYNEQFF.

The sample holds a few counts of this clone. The chain links TRBV2 to TRBJ1-5, with unresolved D. V shed 3 bases and J shed 4 bases, with 13 bases lying between them. This CDR3 region has 15 residues. CDR1 and CDR2 (germline): SNHLY, FYNNEI. Here the CDR3 DNA reads TGTGCCAGCAGTGACAACAGAAACCCAAATCAGCCCCAGCATTTT. The encoded protein is CASSDNRNPNQPQHF.

The chain carries TRBV19 and TRBJ2-6, with 7 bases identical to TRBD2. There are 15 residues in the CDR3. The V segment lost 11 bases and the J segment 2 bases; nucleotides outside the gene matches: 9. Germline V lookup: CDR1 LNHDA, CDR2 SQIVND (reference sequence). Written as DNA, the CDR3 is TGTGCCTTCTCCTGGGGGGGGACTGGGGCCAACGTCCTGACTTTC. Amino acids: CAFSWGGTGANVLTF.

The chain uses TRBV5-6 and TRBJ1-2, with D tentatively TRBD1 (6 bases). V dropped 4 bases and J dropped 1 base, with 14 bases sitting between them. CDR1 SGHDT and CDR2 YYEEEE come from the germline V gene. There are 15 residues in the CDR3. CDR3: CASSPGGGLNYGYTF. The CDR3 DNA sequence: TGTGCCAGCAGCCCCGGTGGGGGCCTTAACTATGGCTACACCTTC. Variable domain in full (rest from reference TRBV5-6 and TRBJ1-2): DAGVTQSPTHLIKTRGQQVTLRCSPKSGHDTVSWYQQALGQGPQFIFQYYEEEERQRGNFPDRFSGHQFPNYSSELNVNALLLGDSALYLCASSPGGGLNYGYTFGSGTRLTVV.

V gene TRBV4-3 combines with J gene TRBJ2-7; D might be TRBD2 (6 bases). V gave up 0 bases and J gave up 0 bases, with 9 bases separating them. This CDR3 spans 15 amino acids. Germline V gene data show CDR1 as LGHNA and CDR2 as YSLEER. The CDR3 reads CASSQDSGSSYEQYF. Written as DNA, the CDR3 is TGCGCCAGCAGCCAAGATAGCGGCAGCTCCTACGAGCAGTACTTC.

The chain uses TRBV7-2 and TRBJ2-7, with 7 nucleotides matching TRBD1. Trimming at V came to 5 bases and at J to 3 bases, leaving 7 bases not matched to a gene. The germline V gene encodes CDR1 SGHTA and CDR2 FQGNSA. This CDR3 comprises 14 residues. CDR3 in DNA: TGTGCCAGCAGCCCGCCGGGACAGAGCTACGAGCAGTACTTC. Translating it yields CASSPPGQSYEQYF.

The chain combines TRBV5-1 with TRBJ1-2, with a possible D match to TRBD1 (5 bases). The germline V gene encodes CDR1 SGHRS and CDR2 YFSETQ. This CDR3 has 16 amino acids. With 3 bases removed from V and 8 bases from J, the gap between germline ends came to 23 bases. CDR3 in amino acids: CASSSRPRPGMEGYTF. The CDR3 DNA is TGCGCCAGCAGCTCCCGACCCAGGCCAGGGATGGAAGGCTACACCTTC.

This sequence joins TRBV12-5 and TRBJ1-3, with D hard to call. Germline lookup yields CDR1 LGHNT and CDR2 FRNRAP. V gave up 0 bases and J gave up 3 bases, with 6 bases separating them. The CDR3 covers 14 residues. CDR3 region: CASGLVSVGNTIYF. In DNA form, the CDR3 reads TGTGCTAGTGGTTTGGTTTCAGTTGGAAACACCATATATTTT.